This T cell receptor (beta chain) was sequenced during a study of blood T cell repertoires in COVID-19. As for the study in general: COVID-19 samples collected from the United States, Italy and Spain covered acute and convalescent phases. Sources were T cells, B-cell-depleted T cells, or PBMCs; the material itself was cDNA or gDNA.

Authors' data handling: Scientists estimated how many nucleated cells there were by amplifying reference gene primers. The table came from immunoSEQ multiplex PCR; TCRdb's copy has only in-frame clones and leaves some out. V, J and clone size were drawn from that table, and D and trimming were deduced from the DNA. This sample yields 150,000 or so clones, of which around 83% are seen a single time; 9% to 10% belongs to the top ten. The CDR3 is 14 amino acids. V lost 1 base and J lost 1, with 7 bases in between. Germline assignment: CDR1 MDHEN and CDR2 SYDVKM. This clonotype originated in a woman aged 45-60 years with acute or convalescent COVID-19. Sequences were obtained from peripheral blood. This chain joins TRBV28 and TRBJ1-1; D remains unclear. The DNA for the CDR3 is TGTGCCAGCAGTTTATCGAACAGGAACACTGAAGCTTTCTTT. It translates to CASSLSNRNTEAFF.